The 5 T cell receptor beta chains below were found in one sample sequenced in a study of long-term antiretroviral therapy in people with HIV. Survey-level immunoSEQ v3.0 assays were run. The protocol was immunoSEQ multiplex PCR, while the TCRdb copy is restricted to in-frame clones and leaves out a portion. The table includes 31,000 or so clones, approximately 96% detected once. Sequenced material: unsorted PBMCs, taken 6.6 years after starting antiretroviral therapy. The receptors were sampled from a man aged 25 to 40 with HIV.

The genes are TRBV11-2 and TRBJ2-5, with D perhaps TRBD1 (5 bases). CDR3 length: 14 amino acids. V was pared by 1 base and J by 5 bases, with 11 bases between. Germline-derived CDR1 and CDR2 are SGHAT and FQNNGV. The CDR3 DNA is TGTGCCAGCAGCTTAGGCCCAGGGTCGGAGACCCAGTACTTC. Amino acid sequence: CASSLGPGSETQYF.

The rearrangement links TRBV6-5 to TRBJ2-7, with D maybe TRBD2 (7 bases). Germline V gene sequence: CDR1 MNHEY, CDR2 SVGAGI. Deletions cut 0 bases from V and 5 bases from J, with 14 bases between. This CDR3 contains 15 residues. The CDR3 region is CASSYSGGAADEQYF. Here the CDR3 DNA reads TGTGCCAGCAGTTACTCAGGGGGGGCGGCGGACGAGCAGTACTTC.

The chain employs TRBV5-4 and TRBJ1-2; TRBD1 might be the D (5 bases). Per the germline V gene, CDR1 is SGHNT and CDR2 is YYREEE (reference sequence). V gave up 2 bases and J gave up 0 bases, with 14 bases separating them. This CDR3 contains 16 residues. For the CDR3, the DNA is TGTGCCAGCAGCTTTTTAGAGACAGTCACTAACTATGGCTACACCTTC. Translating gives CASSFLETVTNYGYTF. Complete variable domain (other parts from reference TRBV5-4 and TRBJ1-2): ETGVTQSPTHLIKTRGQQVTLRCSSQSGHNTVSWYQQALGQGPQFIFQYYREEENGRGNFPPRFSGLQFPNYSSELNVNALELDDSALYLCASSFLETVTNYGYTFGSGTRLTVV.

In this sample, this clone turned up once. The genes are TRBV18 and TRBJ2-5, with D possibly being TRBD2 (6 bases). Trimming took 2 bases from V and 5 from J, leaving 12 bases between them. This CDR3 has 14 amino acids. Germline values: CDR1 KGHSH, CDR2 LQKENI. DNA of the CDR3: TGTGCCAGCTCACCAAACGGGAGAGGGGAGACCCAGTACTTC. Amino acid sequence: CASSPNGRGETQYF.

The CDR3 sequence: CASSPRGLGQGINTIYF. The CDR3 DNA reads as TGTGCCAGCTCACCACGTGGATTGGGACAGGGAATAAACACCATATATTTT. V usage is TRBV18 and J usage is TRBJ1-3; 9 bases agree with TRBD1. CDR1 and CDR2 from the germline V gene are KGHSH and LQKENI. The CDR3 is 17 amino acids. The junction had 10 bases not matched to a gene; V was cut back by 1 base and J by 6 bases.